A single sample gave rise to the 6 T cell receptor beta chains below, sequenced in a study of cytomegalovirus exposure and HLA in healthy donors (dated 2017 in TCRdb). The library was made by the immunoSEQ multiplex PCR assay. For the multiplex PCR, a mixture combining 60 forward primers for TCR Vbeta segments and 13 reverse primers for TCR Jbeta segments was used. The clones in this table, taken by TCRdb from immuneACCESS, are in-frame only. Not every clone is retained; where verified, under half of the shortfall comes from an unresolved V gene, and the cause of the rest is unknown. The sample table lists roughly 130,000 clones, more than 80% of them with a count of one. The top ten hold roughly 3.5% of the sample. Sequencing used PBMCs. These receptors came from a male donor in good health and CMV-seronegative.

This sequence joins TRBV6-1 and TRBJ2-7; 7 bases match TRBD1. CDR3 size: 16 residues. V shed 2 bases and J 5 bases; nucleotides not matched to a gene: 12. CDR1 and CDR2 from the germline V gene are MNHNS and SASEGT. CDR3 DNA sequence: TGTGCCAGCAGTGAACTTATCCAGACAGGGAGAAACGAGCAGTACTTC. Translation gives CASSELIQTGRNEQYF.

The chain joins TRBV5-1 to TRBJ2-1, with 14 bases that match TRBD2. J lost 4 bases, V lost 3 bases, and 3 bases had no gene match. Germline V gene data show CDR1 as SGHRS and CDR2 as YFSETQ. The CDR3 consists of 16 residues. As DNA, the CDR3 is TGCGCCAGCAGCTGGGGGACTAGCGGGGGTTACAATGAGCAGTTCTTC. Protein sequence: CASSWGTSGGYNEQFF.

J is TRBJ2-1 and V is TRBV6-4, with 7 bases matching TRBD2. The CDR3 spans 13 residues. V dropped 3 bases and J dropped 6; count of bases not matched to a gene: 2. Germline V gene lookup returns CDR1 MRHNA and CDR2 SNTAGT. In nucleotides, the CDR3 is TGTGCCAGCAGTGAACGGGAGGCCAATGAGCAGTTCTTC. As protein: CASSEREANEQFF.

This clone was counted only a few times. The chain carries TRBV5-1 and TRBJ2-5; possible D gene TRBD2, 6 bases. The ends were cut back, 1 base at V and 5 bases at J, with 12 bases in the middle. This CDR3 region has 14 residues. The V gene's germline CDR1 is SGHRS and CDR2 YFSETQ. The DNA for the CDR3 is TGCGCCAGCAGCTTGTGGGGACGGGGGGAGACCCAGTACTTC. Protein sequence: CASSLWGRGETQYF.

The CDR3, as DNA: TGTGCCAGCAGCCAAGAGGGGCGGGGGGCCACGAACACCGGGGAGCTGTTTTTT. This encodes CASSQEGRGATNTGELFF. V usage is TRBV4-2 and J usage is TRBJ2-2; TRBD2 agrees at 8 bases. The CDR3 is 18 residues long. Trimming at V came to 0 bases and at J to 0 bases, leaving 6 bases not matched to a gene. Germline CDR1 LGHNA, CDR2 YNFKEQ.

This clone appeared once. The rearrangement uses TRBV19 and TRBJ2-1, with TRBD2 matching 9 bases. The junction had 4 bases not matched to a gene; V was cut back by 4 bases and J by 0 bases. CDR1 and CDR2 from the germline V gene are LNHDA and SQIVND (reference sequence). The CDR3 runs to 16 residues. The CDR3 DNA follows: TGTGCCAGTAGTAAAGGCGGGGGGGCCTCCTACAATGAGCAGTTCTTC. This encodes CASSKGGGASYNEQFF.